Below, 18 T cell receptor beta chains from the same sample are listed, as sequenced in a study of beta chain features in type 1 diabetes. As every portion of the isolated RNA was reverse transcribed, the sequencing read expressed TCRB transcripts. Clones were read by immunoSEQ multiplex PCR, and TCRdb kept only the in-frame ones, dropping some. The table has about 620,000 clones, about a sixth seen once. Specimen: naive CD4+ T cells from blood. These receptors came from a young man in good health.

The chain carries TRBV28 and TRBJ1-5; tentative D call: TRBD1 (5 bases). CDR3 length equals 13 residues. Germline-derived CDR1 and CDR2 are MDHEN and SYDVKM. Trimming stripped 6 bases from V and 4 bases from J, with 10 bases between. CDR3 bases: TGTGCCAGCAGATGGACACGGAATCAGCCCCAGCATTTT. This sequence encodes CASRWTRNQPQHF.

Only a few counts were recorded for this clone. The chain uses TRBV6-5 and TRBJ1-1; 8 bases map to TRBD1. V gave up 6 bases and J gave up 7 bases; unmatched junction bases: 10. Germline lookup yields CDR1 MNHEY and CDR2 SVGAGI. CDR3 length: 14 residues. This CDR3 is CASRPPQGAGEAFF. CDR3 nucleotide sequence: TGTGCCAGCAGGCCCCCTCAGGGGGCGGGTGAAGCTTTCTTT.

The chain couples TRBV7-2 to TRBJ2-3, with a possible D match to TRBD1 (6 bases). Germline V gene data show CDR1 as SGHTA and CDR2 as FQGNSA. The CDR3 has 16 residues. Trimming pared 5 bases from V and 0 bases from J, leaving 15 bases between. DNA of the CDR3: TGTGCCAGCAGCCTACACAGGGTAACTAGCACAGATACGCAGTATTTT. This gives the protein CASSLHRVTSTDTQYF.

The chain links TRBV28 to TRBJ2-2, with TRBD1 matching over 10 bases. The CDR3 sequence is 14 residues long. Germline CDR1 is MDHEN and CDR2 is SYDVKM. The V and J ends lost 6 bases and 6 bases, in that order; junction bases with no gene match: 4. As DNA, the CDR3 is TGTGCCAGCAGGGAGGGGACAGGGGCCGGGGAGCTGTTTTTT. This codes for CASREGTGAGELFF.

This rearrangement joins TRBV18 to TRBJ1-5; D possibly corresponds to TRBD1 (5 bases). The germline CDR1 and CDR2 sequences are KGHSH and LQKENI. V lost 3 bases, J lost 2 bases, and 11 bases lay in between. The CDR3 runs 15 residues. In DNA form, the CDR3 reads TGTGCCAGCTCACCGCAGGGTGGGGGCAATCAGCCCCAGCATTTT. It is translated as CASSPQGGGNQPQHF.

This rearrangement joins TRBV4-2 to TRBJ2-2; D call uncertain. CDR1 and CDR2 from the germline V gene are LGHNA and YNFKEQ. This CDR3 region has 13 residues. V lost 4 bases, J lost 5 bases, and 8 bases lay in between. The chain's CDR3 is CASSRSHTGELFF. The CDR3 DNA sequence: TGTGCCAGCAGCCGCTCCCATACCGGGGAGCTGTTTTTT.

This clone was counted between two and nine times. The J gene is TRBJ2-4, the V gene TRBV7-9; 7 nucleotides line up with TRBD1. The V and J ends lost 0 bases and 5 bases, in that order; junction bases with no gene match: 4. The length of the CDR3 is 15 residues. Germline CDR1 is SEHNR and CDR2 is FQNEAQ (reference sequence). The CDR3 reads CASSLAFTGENIQYF. The CDR3 DNA is TGTGCCAGCAGCTTAGCGTTCACAGGGGAAAACATTCAGTACTTC.

The rearrangement joins TRBV7-8 to TRBJ2-7; 8 bases fit TRBD1. Looked up from germline, CDR1 is SGHVS and CDR2 is FQNEAQ. This CDR3 spans 15 amino acids. V trimming: 5 bases; J trimming: 3 bases; junction bases outside the gene matches: 9. The CDR3 nucleotides are TGTGCCAGCAGCCTTCCCGGGACAGGTTACTACGAGCAGTACTTC. Encoded protein: CASSLPGTGYYEQYF.

This clone came up a few times. The chain recombines TRBV27 with TRBJ2-1; 9 bases are a match to TRBD2. With 1 base clipped from V and 2 bases from J, the junction kept 3 bases outside the gene matches. The CDR3 spans 16 residues. CDR1 is MNHEY and CDR2 is SMNVEV in the germline V gene (reference sequence). This chain's CDR3 is CASSLLAGGAYNEQFF. CDR3 DNA: TGTGCCAGCAGTTTATTGGCGGGAGGGGCCTACAATGAGCAGTTCTTC.

This clone was counted many times. The same CDR3 arises from other DNA sequences in this sample as well. This chain connects TRBV14 to TRBJ2-2; unclear D gene. The germline CDR1 and CDR2 sequences are SGHDN and FVKESK. V lost 0 bases to trimming and J lost 2 bases, with 4 bases between them. The CDR3 totals 14 residues. CDR3 sequence reads: CASSQDLNTGELFF. In DNA, the CDR3 is TGTGCCAGCAGCCAAGATCTCAACACCGGGGAGCTGTTTTTT.

V and J are TRBV9 and TRBJ2-2, with TRBD1 identical over 12 bases. This CDR3 spans 17 amino acids. The junction had 5 bases not matched to a gene; V was cut back by 0 bases and J by 5 bases. Germline loops: CDR1 SGDLS, CDR2 YYNGEE. As DNA, the CDR3 is TGTGCCAGCAGCGTAGCTACGGGACAGGGGGCTACCGGGGAGCTGTTTTTT. It encodes CASSVATGQGATGELFF.

This chain links TRBV7-3 with TRBJ2-7; 7 nucleotides align to TRBD2. Germline V gene data show CDR1 as SGHTA and CDR2 as FQGTGA. The length of the CDR3 is 15 residues. The junction had 5 bases not matched to a gene; V was cut back by 3 bases and J by 0 bases. CDR3 bases: TGTGCCAGCAGCTTCGCTAGCGGCCCCTCCTACGAGCAGTACTTC. Translation: CASSFASGPSYEQYF.

In this sample, this clone turned up a few times. The gene calls are TRBV25-1 and TRBJ2-1, with TRBD1 identical over 9 bases. The CDR3 has 14 residues. CDR1 and CDR2 (germline): MGHDK, SYGVNS. V was clipped by 7 bases and J by 5 bases; unmatched bases: 6. The CDR3 loop reads CASTGQGSHNEQFF. The DNA of the CDR3 is TGTGCCAGCACGGGACAGGGTTCCCACAATGAGCAGTTCTTC.

This chain uses TRBV9 with TRBJ1-2; D is possibly TRBD1 (5 bases). Per the germline V gene, CDR1 is SGDLS and CDR2 is YYNGEE. Deletions cut 0 bases from V and 6 bases from J, with 9 bases between. The CDR3 is 13 residues long. The CDR3 sequence is CASSVAGGDGYTF. The CDR3 DNA is TGTGCCAGCAGCGTAGCTGGAGGGGATGGCTACACCTTC.

The chain employs TRBV28 and TRBJ2-5, with D unresolved. This CDR3 comprises 13 residues. V was clipped by 2 bases and J by 5 bases, with 9 bases between them. Germline CDR1 MDHEN, CDR2 SYDVKM. For the CDR3, the DNA is TGTGCCAGCAGTTTAGCAGTGCCGGAGACCCAGTACTTC. Its translation: CASSLAVPETQYF.

The chain uses TRBV7-9 and TRBJ2-1; 14 bases align to TRBD2. In germline, CDR1 is SEHNR, CDR2 FQNEAQ (reference sequence). CDR3 length: 16 amino acids. After removal of 0 bases from V and 7 bases from J, the junction contained 2 bases not matched to a gene. The CDR3 reads CASSLARTSGRNEQFF. The CDR3 DNA reads TGTGCCAGCAGCTTAGCGCGGACTAGCGGGAGGAATGAGCAGTTCTTC.

This clone was picked up a small number of times. CDR3 region: CASSRLDGGYGYTF. The CDR3, as DNA: TGTGCCAGCAGCCGTTTAGATGGCGGCTATGGCTACACCTTC. The V and J genes are TRBV7-2 and TRBJ1-2, with unresolved D. The CDR3 is 14 amino acids. Germline V CDR1 and CDR2: SGHTA, FQGNSA. V lost 5 bases and J 4 bases, leaving 14 bases between the germline ends.

This rearrangement joins TRBV6-5 to TRBJ1-4; 7 nucleotides line up with TRBD1. This CDR3 is 15 amino acids long. Germline values: CDR1 MNHEY, CDR2 SVGAGI. The V and J ends lost 0 bases and 8 bases, in that order; junction bases with no gene match: 6. CDR3 in DNA: TGTGCCAGCAGTTACTCGGCAGGGGGACGGGAAAAACTGTTTTTT. As protein: CASSYSAGGREKLFF.